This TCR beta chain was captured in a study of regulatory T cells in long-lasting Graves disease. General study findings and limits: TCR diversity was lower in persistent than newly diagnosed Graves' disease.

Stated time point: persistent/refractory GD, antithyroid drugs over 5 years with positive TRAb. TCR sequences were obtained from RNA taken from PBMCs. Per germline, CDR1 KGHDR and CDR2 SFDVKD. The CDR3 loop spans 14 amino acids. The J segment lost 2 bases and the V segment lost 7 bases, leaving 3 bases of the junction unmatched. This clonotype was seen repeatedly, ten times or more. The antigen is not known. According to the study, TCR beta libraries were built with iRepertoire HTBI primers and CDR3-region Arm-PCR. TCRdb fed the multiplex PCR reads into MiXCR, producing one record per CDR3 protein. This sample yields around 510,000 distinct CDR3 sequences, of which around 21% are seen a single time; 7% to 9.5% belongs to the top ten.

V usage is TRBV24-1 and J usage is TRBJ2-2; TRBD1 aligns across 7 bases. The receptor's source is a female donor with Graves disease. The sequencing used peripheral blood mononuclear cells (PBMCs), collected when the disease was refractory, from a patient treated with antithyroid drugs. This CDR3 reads CATRGTVNTGELFF. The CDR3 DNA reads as TGTGCCACCAGGGGGACAGTTAACACCGGGGAGCTGTTTTTT.